The T cell receptor beta chain described here comes from a study of memory CD4+ T cells and cytomegalovirus serostatus. Study-level information: This sample comes from healthy Belgian adults, about nine CMV seropositive, around 26 seronegative.

Germline V lookup: CDR1 SGHTA, CDR2 FQGNSA. Trimming pared 2 bases from V and 9 bases from J, leaving 15 bases between. The CDR3 is 14 residues long. Original processing notes: Out-of-frame sequences were removed, leaving about 2.2 million distinct TCRbeta sequences. Here immunoSEQ multiplex PCR was the method, and the copy in TCRdb shows in-frame clones only, minus some. That table is the source of V, J and clone size, and D and trimming were worked out from the DNA. Of 50,000 or so clones listed, 70% to 85% are singletons. General study findings and limits: The CMV-associated TCR signature appears largely within the CD4+ memory repertoire.

This clone has a handful of counts. Its antigen is still unknown. The sort gate was single viable CD3+CD4+CD8-CD45RO+ cells for memory CD4+ T cells. The sequencing input was memory CD4+ T cells from blood. This receptor was taken from an adult in good health and CMV-seronegative. The gene calls are TRBV7-2 and TRBJ2-3; D perhaps matches TRBD1 (6 bases). The CDR3 nucleotides are TGTGCCAGCAGCTTATCGTCGACAGGCAAAACGCAGTATTTT. Protein: CASSLSSTGKTQYF.